Each of the 27 T cell receptor beta chains below was sequenced from the same sample in a study of T cell responses to AZD1222 COVID-19 vaccine. Profiled with immunoSEQ multiplex PCR; TCRdb holds only in-frame clones, not every one. The sample includes 200,000 or so clones, approximately 92% seen only once; the top ten take roughly a tenth. Specimen: peripheral blood, collected on day 0 of AZD1222 vaccination. The receptor source for this set is an adult in good health.

The V gene is TRBV9, the J gene TRBJ2-3; possibly TRBD1 for D (5 bases). The germline V gene encodes CDR1 SGDLS and CDR2 YYNGEE. This CDR3 spans 13 amino acids. The ends were cut back, 3 bases at V and 3 bases at J, with 8 bases in the middle. The DNA of the CDR3 is TGTGCCAGCAGCGCCCGGACAACAGATACGCAGTATTTT. Translating it yields CASSARTTDTQYF.

V is TRBV27 and J is TRBJ2-1; 10 bases align to TRBD2. The CDR3 is 16 amino acids. V gave up 1 base and J gave up 10 bases; unmatched junction bases: 10. In germline, CDR1 is MNHEY, CDR2 SMNVEV (reference sequence). The CDR3 sequence is CASSLFRAGGPGEQFF. For the CDR3, the DNA is TGTGCCAGCAGTTTATTCCGAGCGGGGGGGCCCGGGGAGCAGTTCTTC.

The V call is TRBV4-3, the J call TRBJ1-5; D unresolved. With 0 bases removed from V and 7 bases from J, the gap between germline ends came to 13 bases. The CDR3 covers 15 residues. Germline CDR1 reads LGHNA; CDR2 reads YSLEER. This chain's CDR3 is CASSQDIWGNQPQHF. CDR3 DNA: TGCGCCAGCAGCCAAGATATCTGGGGTAACCAGCCCCAGCATTTT.

This rearrangement joins TRBV3-1 (or the pseudogene TRBV3-2) to TRBJ2-2; TRBD1 is a possible D gene (6 bases). Germline CDR1 LGHDT, CDR2 YNNKEL (reference sequence). The CDR3 runs to 15 residues. The ends were cut back, 6 bases at V and 1 base at J, with 12 bases in the middle. CDR3 loop: CASSLKTGNTGELFF. The CDR3 DNA reads as TGTGCCAGCAGTCTTAAGACAGGGAACACCGGGGAGCTGTTTTTT.

The chain uses TRBV7-9 and TRBJ2-3; the D gene is possibly TRBD1 (5 bases). The CDR3 runs to 14 residues. The germline V gene has CDR1 SEHNR and CDR2 FQNEAQ (reference sequence). CDR3 DNA: TGTGTCATAATGGGGCCACTTCCCCCAGATACGCAGTATTTT. Protein: CVIMGPLPPDTQYF. Full variable domain (rest looked up from reference TRBV7-9 and TRBJ2-3): DTGVSQNPRHKITKRGQNVTFRCDPISEHNRLYWYRQTLGQGPEFLTYFQNEAQLEKSRLLSDRFSAERPKGSFSTLEIQRTEQGDSAMYLCVIMGPLPPDTQYFGPGTRLTVL.

The rearrangement links TRBV6-5 to TRBJ2-1; a weak D match, TRBD1 (6 bases). This CDR3 has 14 amino acids. V was clipped by 7 bases and J by 2 bases, with 12 bases between them. The germline gives CDR1 MNHEY, CDR2 SVGAGI. The CDR3 nucleotides read TGTGCCAGCACCAGGGGACGGCCCTACAATGAGCAGTTCTTC. Translated, it gives CASTRGRPYNEQFF.

This rearrangement joins TRBV6-5 to TRBJ2-3, with 8 bases identical to TRBD2. The V and J ends lost 7 bases and 5 bases, in that order; junction bases with no gene match: 8. The CDR3 has 14 amino acids. CDR1 MNHEY and CDR2 SVGAGI come from the germline V gene. The CDR3 region has the DNA TGTGCCAGCATGAGCGGGAGATTTGGAGATACGCAGTATTTT. Protein sequence: CASMSGRFGDTQYF.

This clone was seen a single time. This sequence joins TRBV11-2 and TRBJ1-6; the D gene is possibly TRBD1 (5 bases). Germline values: CDR1 SGHAT, CDR2 FQNNGV. The V end lost 6 bases, the J end lost 0 bases, and 12 bases lay between the germline ends. This CDR3 has 16 residues. In DNA, the CDR3 is TGTGCCAGCAGTTTCGACAGCAGCTCCTATAATTCACCCCTCCACTTT. It codes for CASSFDSSSYNSPLHF.

The chain uses TRBV11-2 and TRBJ2-2, with 11 positions matching TRBD2. The V gene's germline CDR1 is SGHAT and CDR2 FQNNGV. J gave up 4 bases and V 5 bases, and 15 bases lay outside the gene matches. The CDR3 is 19 amino acids. The CDR3 bases are TGTGCCAGCAGCCCCCGAGGGGGTAGCGGGAGGGGCCCCACCGGGGAGCTGTTTTTT. Translating gives CASSPRGGSGRGPTGELFF.

The rearrangement joins TRBV2 to TRBJ1-5; a possible D gene is TRBD1 (5 bases). This CDR3 comprises 15 residues. Trimming cost V 2 bases and J 4 bases, with 12 bases left between them. Germline-derived CDR1 and CDR2 are SNHLY and FYNNEI. CDR3 loop: CASSERRGRNQPQHF. The CDR3 bases are TGTGCCAGCAGTGAAAGGCGGGGCCGAAATCAGCCCCAGCATTTT. The full variable domain, with the rest looked up from reference TRBV2 and TRBJ1-5, is EPEVTQTPSHQVTQMGQEVILRCVPISNHLYFYWYRQILGQKVEFLVSFYNNEISEKSEIFDDQFSVERPDGSNFTLKIRSTKLEDSAMYFCASSERRGRNQPQHFGDGTRLSIL.

The chain has TRBV25-1 and TRBJ2-7; D gene unclear. Per the germline V gene, CDR1 is MGHDK and CDR2 is SYGVNS. V lost 1 base, J lost 1 base, and 8 bases lay in between. The CDR3 is made up of 14 amino acids. The CDR3 coding sequence is TGTGCCAGCAGTGAATCCCTCCTGTCCTACGAGCAGTACTTC. This codes for CASSESLLSYEQYF.

The CDR3 DNA sequence: TGTGCCAGCAGCTTAGGGAGCGGGGTCACCGGGGAGCTGTTTTTT. It codes for CASSLGSGVTGELFF. The V call is TRBV7-9, the J call TRBJ2-2; the match to TRBD2 covers 7 bases. V lost 1 base to trimming and J lost 4 bases; unmatched junction nucleotides: 3. Germline V lookup: CDR1 SEHNR, CDR2 FQNEAQ (reference sequence). This CDR3 region has 15 residues.

CDR3 bases: TGTGCCAGTAGTATATTGGGGGACAGGGGACCTTACGAGCAGTACTTC. Translation: CASSILGDRGPYEQYF. The V gene is TRBV19, the J gene TRBJ2-7, with TRBD1 identical over 10 bases. This CDR3 has 16 residues. The V gene end was trimmed by 2 bases and the J gene end by 4 bases; junction bases not matched to a gene: 8. Looked up from germline, CDR1 is LNHDA and CDR2 is SQIVND (reference sequence).

The V gene is TRBV11-2, the J gene TRBJ2-1; 13 nucleotides match TRBD2. The CDR3 extends over 16 amino acids. CDR1 SGHAT and CDR2 FQNNGV come from the germline V gene. The V segment lost 4 bases and the J segment 4 bases; nucleotides outside the gene matches: 4. The CDR3 loop reads CASSSLAGGPYNEQFF. DNA for the CDR3: TGTGCCAGCAGCTCACTAGCGGGAGGGCCGTACAATGAGCAGTTCTTC.

J is TRBJ2-4 and V is TRBV28; TRBD2 aligns across 12 bases. Unmatched junction bases numbered 5, after V lost 3 bases and J lost 8 bases. Germline V CDR1 and CDR2: MDHEN, SYDVKM. This CDR3 contains 15 residues. The CDR3 DNA is TGTGCCAGCAGTTTCCTGGGACTAGCGGGCGACATTCAGTACTTC. This gives the protein CASSFLGLAGDIQYF.

V and J are TRBV9 and TRBJ2-3; 7 nucleotides match TRBD1. Germline-derived CDR1 and CDR2 are SGDLS and YYNGEE. V trimming: 0 bases; J trimming: 5 bases; junction bases outside the gene matches: 9. The CDR3 has 16 amino acids. CDR3 coding DNA: TGTGCCAGCAGCGTAGGGGGACAGCCTGTGAGAGATACGCAGTATTTT. Its translation: CASSVGGQPVRDTQYF.

This clone turned up a few times. The J gene is TRBJ1-3, the V gene TRBV7-9, with a possible D match to TRBD1 (5 bases). The germline V gene encodes CDR1 SEHNR and CDR2 FQNEAQ (reference sequence). Trimming took off 2 bases at V and 7 bases at J, with 12 bases between the two ends. The CDR3 contains 14 residues. The CDR3 spells CASSLQGVENTIYF. CDR3 bases: TGTGCCAGCAGCTTACAGGGAGTTGAGAACACCATATATTTT.

CDR3 sequence reads: CASSLVQGHEQFF. CDR3 nucleotides: TGTGCCAGCAGCTTAGTGCAGGGACATGAGCAGTTCTTC. The chain has TRBV11-3 and TRBJ2-1; tentatively, D is TRBD1 or TRBD2 (5 bases each). V lost 1 base and J lost 8, with 9 bases in between. This CDR3 is 13 amino acids long. The V gene's germline CDR1 is SGHNT and CDR2 YENEEA.

The J gene is TRBJ2-1, the V gene TRBV24-1; the match to TRBD2 covers 8 bases. Germline V gene data show CDR1 as KGHDR and CDR2 as SFDVKD. The CDR3 spans 14 residues. V lost 3 bases and J lost 10; bases outside the gene matches: 7. CDR3 DNA sequence: TGTGCCACCAGTGATCTGACTAGCGTCTGGGAGCAGTTCTTC. Translated: CATSDLTSVWEQFF.

The rearrangement links TRBV4-1 to TRBJ2-3, with 15 positions matching TRBD2. This CDR3 region has 18 residues. Germline V gene lookup returns CDR1 MGHRA and CDR2 YSYEKL. V shed 4 bases, J shed 0 bases, and the junction held 5 bases outside the gene matches. CDR3 DNA: TGCGCCAGCAGCCGCGGGACTAGCGGGGGGCTTAGCACAGATACGCAGTATTTT. Amino acids: CASSRGTSGGLSTDTQYF.

Written as DNA, the CDR3 is TGTGCCATCAGTGAGTCGGGGGCAGCCTTTAACTATGGCTACACCTTC. It specifies CAISESGAAFNYGYTF. This chain connects TRBV10-3 to TRBJ1-2; a possible D gene is TRBD1 (6 bases). This CDR3 has 16 residues. The V gene's germline CDR1 is ENHRY and CDR2 SYGVKD. V lost 0 bases and J 1 base, leaving 12 bases between the germline ends.

This clone showed up just a few times. The gene calls are TRBV29-1 and TRBJ1-1; D uncertain. V was pared by 4 bases and J by 5 bases, with 17 bases between. Germline V gene sequence: CDR1 SQVTM, CDR2 ANQGSEA. This CDR3 region has 14 residues. DNA of the CDR3: TGCAGCGTTGCATCCGGCAGCGGAGGGACTGAAGCTTTCTTT. It encodes CSVASGSGGTEAFF.

V gene TRBV14 combines with J gene TRBJ1-2, with D possibly being TRBD1 (5 bases). From germline, CDR1 is SGHDN and CDR2 FVKESK. With 2 bases removed from V and 3 bases from J, the gap between germline ends came to 7 bases. The CDR3 totals 13 residues. CDR3 sequence: CASSQTTDYGYTF. The CDR3 DNA follows: TGTGCCAGCAGCCAAACGACAGACTATGGCTACACCTTC.

The V call is TRBV6-2 or TRBV6-3, the J call TRBJ1-1, with D tentatively TRBD1 (5 bases). Per the germline V gene, CDR1 is MNHEY and CDR2 is SVGEGT. Deletions cut 2 bases from V and 5 bases from J, with 9 bases between. This CDR3 is 13 amino acids long. Here the CDR3 reads CASSYEEGTEAFF. CDR3 coding DNA: TGTGCCAGCAGTTACGAAGAGGGGACTGAAGCTTTCTTT.

The V call is TRBV19, the J call TRBJ2-7; D is unresolved. Germline V gene sequence: CDR1 LNHDA, CDR2 SQIVND (reference sequence). V was shortened by 6 bases and J by 0 bases, with 9 bases between the two germline ends. This CDR3 has 13 amino acids. Written as DNA, the CDR3 is TGTGCCAGTAGCCCGACCGGCTCCTACGAGCAGTACTTC. Its translation is CASSPTGSYEQYF.

V and J are TRBV24-1 and TRBJ1-5; no clear D gene. Germline CDR1 and CDR2: KGHDR and SFDVKD. The CDR3 length is 13 residues. Trimming pared 0 bases from V and 3 bases from J, leaving 2 bases between. The CDR3 bases are TGTGCCACCAGTGATTTGAACAATCAGCCCCAGCATTTT. Translated: CATSDLNNQPQHF.

The gene calls are TRBV29-1 and TRBJ1-1; 8 bases are shared with TRBD1. V trimming: 0 bases; J trimming: 0 bases; junction bases outside the gene matches: 9. Germline CDR1 and CDR2: SQVTM and ANQGSEA. CDR3 length: 17 amino acids. CDR3 in amino acids: CSVEEPTGVRLNTEAFF. The CDR3 DNA follows: TGCAGCGTTGAAGAGCCGACAGGGGTTAGGCTGAACACTGAAGCTTTCTTT.